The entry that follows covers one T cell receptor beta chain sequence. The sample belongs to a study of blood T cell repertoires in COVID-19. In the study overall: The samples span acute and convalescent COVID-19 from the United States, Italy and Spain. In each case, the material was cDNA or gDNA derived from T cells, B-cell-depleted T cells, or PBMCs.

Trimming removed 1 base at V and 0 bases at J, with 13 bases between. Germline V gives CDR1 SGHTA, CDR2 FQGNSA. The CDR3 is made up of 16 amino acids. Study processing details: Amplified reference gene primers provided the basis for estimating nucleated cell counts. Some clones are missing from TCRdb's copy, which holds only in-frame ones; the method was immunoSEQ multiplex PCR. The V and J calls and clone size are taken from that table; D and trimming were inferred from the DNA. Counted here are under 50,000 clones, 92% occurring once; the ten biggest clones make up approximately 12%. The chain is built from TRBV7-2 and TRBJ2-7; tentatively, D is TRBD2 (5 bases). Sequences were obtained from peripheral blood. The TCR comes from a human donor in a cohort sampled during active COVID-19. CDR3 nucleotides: TGTGCCAGCAGCTTAGTTGGAGCGGAGAGCTCCTACGAGCAGTACTTC. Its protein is CASSLVGAESSYEQYF.